This is a list of T cell receptor beta chains from one sample in a study of tissue T cells after allogeneic stem cell transplantation. TCRdb's copy holds only in-frame clones and misses some; the assay was immunoSEQ multiplex PCR. The sample shows about 10,000 clones, more than 50% of them seen only once. Source: tissue from the jejunum, taken at autopsy. The receptors shown here come from a woman aged 18 to 55 with breast cancer. Each CDR3 is given with its conserved first and last residue. A D gene is named only where the DNA matches it firmly. Only part of the rows carry a size: once, few, many, or a class if the clone is expanded.

d_call	j_call	clone_size	v_call	cdr3_aa	cdr3_nt
.	TRBJ1-2	medium-sized	TRBV7-9	CASSLTGTDYGYTF	TGTGCCAGCAGCTTAACCGGGACCGACTATGGCTACACCTTC
.	TRBJ2-3	.	TRBV28	CASSFAEFTQYF	TGTGCCAGCAGTTTTGCGGAGTTTACGCAGTATTTT
.	TRBJ2-4	.	TRBV4-3	CASSQDRVLEGGIQYF	TGCGCCAGCAGCCAAGATCGGGTGTTAGAGGGCGGCATTCAGTACTTC
.	TRBJ1-6	.	TRBV5-1	CASSLEGLENSPLHF	TGCGCCAGCAGCTTGGAGGGGCTGGAAAATTCACCCCTCCACTTT
.	TRBJ2-2	.	TRBV24-1	CATRPGRGFTGELFF	TGTGCCACCAGGCCCGGCAGGGGATTCACCGGGGAGCTGTTTTTT
TRBD2	TRBJ2-7	.	TRBV28	CATTTNGGGHEQYF	TGTGCCACCACAACAAACGGGGGGGGCCACGAGCAGTACTTC
TRBD2	TRBJ2-5	few	TRBV6-6	CASSYGSGLGVETQYF	TGTGCCAGCAGTTACGGTAGCGGACTAGGTGTAGAGACCCAGTACTTC
TRBD2	TRBJ2-1	few	TRBV27	CGGGVGNEQFF	TGTGGGGGAGGGGTGGGGAATGAGCAGTTCTTC
TRBD1	TRBJ1-5	few	TRBV5-8	CASSLGGGWRQPQHF	TGTGCCAGCAGCTTGGGAGGGGGCTGGCGTCAGCCCCAGCATTTT
.	TRBJ2-5	.	TRBV7-2	CASSRAAPPETQYF	TGTGCCAGCAGTAGGGCTGCCCCTCCAGAGACCCAGTACTTC
.	TRBJ2-3	few	TRBV6-1	CASQDGVTDTQYF	TGTGCCAGCCAGGACGGGGTCACAGATACGCAGTATTTT
.	TRBJ2-7	.	TRBV5-1	CASSPQTGTPYEQYF	TGCGCCAGCAGCCCACAGACCGGGACACCTTACGAGCAGTACTTC
.	TRBJ1-5	.	TRBV2	CATAGEGNQPQHF	TGTGCCACCGCGGGGGAGGGCAATCAGCCCCAGCATTTT
TRBD1	TRBJ1-5	.	TRBV15	CATSRGTGTGSNQPQHF	TGTGCCACCAGCAGAGGAACCGGGACAGGGTCAAATCAGCCCCAGCATTTT
.	TRBJ1-2	once	TRBV10-3	CAISEIGTERGYGYTF	TGTGCCATCAGTGAGATAGGGACCGAAAGGGGCTATGGCTACACCTTC
.	TRBJ2-5	.	TRBV9	CASSANQGEGQETQYF	TGTGCCAGCAGCGCAAATCAGGGTGAGGGCCAAGAGACCCAGTACTTC
.	TRBJ1-1	.	TRBV7-8	CASSLAADTEAFF	TGTGCCAGCAGCTTAGCGGCGGACACTGAAGCTTTCTTT
TRBD2	TRBJ2-5	few	TRBV5-6	CASGRAGVSETQYF	TGTGCCAGCGGGCGAGCGGGAGTGAGTGAGACCCAGTACTTC
.	TRBJ2-7	once	TRBV5-4	CASSDAQGRTYEQYF	TGTGCCAGCAGCGACGCGCAGGGGAGGACCTACGAGCAGTACTTC
.	TRBJ2-1	.	TRBV28	CASRVMGLQYNEQFF	TGTGCCAGCAGGGTGATGGGACTCCAATACAATGAGCAGTTCTTC
.	TRBJ2-7	.	TRBV12-5	CASGQRRGDGSDEQYF	TGTGCTAGTGGCCAACGGAGGGGGGATGGCTCAGACGAGCAGTACTTC
.	TRBJ2-3	medium-sized	TRBV6-5	CASSYSGDTQYF	TGTGCCAGCAGTTACTCAGGGGATACGCAGTATTTT
TRBD2	TRBJ2-1	.	TRBV16	CASSQGSAGGFYNEQFF	TGTGCCAGCAGCCAAGGGTCAGCGGGGGGATTCTACAATGAGCAGTTCTTC
TRBD1	TRBJ2-2	.	TRBV4-3	CASSQPTGATGELFF	TGCGCCAGCAGCCAACCAACAGGGGCCACCGGGGAGCTGTTTTTT
TRBD2	TRBJ2-3	.	TRBV7-9	CASSDTSGGDTQYF	TGTGCCAGCAGCGATACTAGCGGGGGCGATACGCAGTATTTT
TRBD2	TRBJ2-1	.	TRBV7-3	CASSFDSGLAHNEQFF	TGTGCCAGCAGCTTCGACTCGGGACTAGCCCACAATGAGCAGTTCTTC
.	TRBJ1-6	few	TRBV2	CASSLRSSYNSPLHF	TGTGCCAGCAGTCTACGGAGCTCCTATAATTCACCCCTCCACTTT
TRBD1	TRBJ2-7	.	TRBV4-3	CASSRDRGTYEQYF	TGCGCCAGCAGTCGTGACAGGGGGACCTACGAGCAGTACTTC
TRBD1	TRBJ1-2	.	TRBV2	CASTGTGNYGYTF	TGTGCCAGCACCGGGACAGGGAACTATGGCTACACCTTC
.	TRBJ2-2	.	TRBV6-5	CASSLTQNTGELFF	TGTGCCAGCAGTTTGACACAGAACACCGGGGAGCTGTTTTTT
.	TRBJ2-7	few	TRBV7-9	CASSRTRGGGGSYEQYF	TGTGCCAGCAGCCGGACTCGCGGGGGCGGGGGCTCCTACGAGCAGTACTTC
.	TRBJ2-7	.	TRBV6-5	CASSPSAYESYEQYF	TGTGCCAGCAGTCCTAGCGCCTACGAATCCTACGAGCAGTACTTC
.	TRBJ2-4	few	TRBV19	CASSPVQGNIQYF	TGTGCCAGTAGTCCGGTTCAGGGTAACATTCAGTACTTC
.	TRBJ1-4	.	TRBV11-2	CASSFGTNEKLFF	TGTGCCAGCAGCTTCGGGACTAATGAAAAACTGTTTTTT
.	TRBJ2-3	medium-sized	TRBV30	CAWSVSNTDTQYF	TGTGCCTGGAGTGTATCCAACACAGATACGCAGTATTTT
.	TRBJ2-1	.	TRBV29-1	CSVVVADEQFF	TGCAGCGTTGTGGTTGCTGATGAGCAGTTCTTC
.	TRBJ1-5	.	TRBV6-5	CASGGGGQPQHF	TGTGCCAGCGGGGGGGGAGGTCAGCCCCAGCATTTT
.	TRBJ2-1	.	TRBV4-3	CASSQDRATYNEQFF	TGCGCCAGCAGCCAAGACAGGGCTACCTACAATGAGCAGTTCTTC
.	TRBJ2-7	.	TRBV7-2	CASSLGSGNYEQYF	TGTGCCAGCAGCTTAGGATCAGGGAACTACGAGCAGTACTTC
.	TRBJ1-1	medium-sized	TRBV3-1/TRBV3-2	CASSPLQKGMNTEAFF	TGTGCCAGCAGCCCTCTACAGAAGGGAATGAACACTGAAGCTTTCTTT
.	TRBJ2-5	.	TRBV19	CASSPGTQETQYF	TGTGCCAGTAGTCCCGGGACACAAGAGACCCAGTACTTC
.	TRBJ2-7	.	TRBV13	CASSLWWNEQYF	TGTGCCAGCAGCTTATGGTGGAACGAGCAGTACTTC